This paragraph covers one T cell receptor beta chain sequence. Its antigen is unknown. Each CD8+ T cell subset was sorted in triplicate, 300,000 or so cells each. All TRB cDNA libraries came from 5' RACE performed with UMI labels. TCRdb re-analyzed the 5' RACE reads; it lists each CDR3 protein once, without DNA. The sample is made up of roughly 120,000 distinct CDR3 sequences, and the top ten hold 0.5% to 0.6% of it. This specimen belongs to a study of CXCR3-negative and CXCR3-positive naive CD8 T cells. Overall study findings and caveats: For CXCR3-positive naive cells, TRB CDR3s were more hydrophobic than those of CXCR3-negative naive cells.

The germline gives CDR1 SGHTA, CDR2 FQGNSA. This CDR3 is built from 15 residues. The chain combines TRBV7-2 with TRBJ2-7. The sample taken for sequencing was naive CXCR3+ CD8+ T cells from blood. The subset was: CD45RO-CCR7+CD27+CD95- naive CD8+ T cells expressing CXCR3 (TNR3+). The sequence came from a human donor in good health. Some clones in this sample may be carry-over from other donors' samples. Here the CDR3 reads CASSHTKWTNYEQYF.